This T cell receptor beta chain was sequenced during a study of T-cell memory formation after mild COVID-19. Germline V gene lookup returns CDR1 SGHAT and CDR2 FQDESV (reference sequence). The CDR3 spans 15 residues. V was trimmed by 9 bases and J by 0 bases, leaving 15 bases between them. Libraries for TCRalpha and TCRbeta carried sample barcodes and unique molecular identifiers via 5'RACE. Each CDR3 protein gets one entry after TCRdb re-called the 5' RACE reads with MiXCR. The table includes around 310,000 distinct CDR3 sequences, 15% to 20% detected once. The TCR sequence derives from a man aged 18 to 29 who had mild COVID-19 (a few samples of this study predate the infection). Cell type and time point are not known. The sample was PBMCs or a T cell subset sorted from them (not recorded which). The rearrangement links TRBV11-1 to TRBJ2-1; D might be TRBD2 (5 bases). The CDR3 DNA reads TGTGCCAGTAGCCCGGACTTTTCCTCCTACAATGAGCAGTTCTTC. It codes for CASSPDFSSYNEQFF.